This passage covers 14 T cell receptor beta chains from one sample sequenced in a study of blood T cells in healthy people across ages. A second 7 to 11 cycle PCR used barcoded and J-beta primers. TCRdb used MiXCR to reprocess the 5' RACE reads, holding one entry per CDR3 protein. The sample has 650,000 to 1,000,000 distinct CDR3 sequences; around 36% are singletons. Sequencing used blood. The receptors were gathered from a man aged 18 to 30 in good health.

This clonotype was observed many times. The chain uses TRBV6-1 and TRBJ2-7, with TRBD1 as a possible D gene (5 bases). Trimming removed 9 bases at V and 2 bases at J, with 14 bases between. The CDR3 is made up of 13 amino acids. Germline V gene lookup returns CDR1 MNHNS and CDR2 SASEGT. CDR3 nucleotides: TGTGCCAGTAAAAAGACAGAGCCCTACGAGCAGTACTTC. Translated: CASKKTEPYEQYF.

The CDR3 loop is CASSEYRTSGGYNEQFF. CDR3 sequence (DNA): TGTGCCAGCAGTGAATATCGGACTAGCGGGGGGTACAATGAGCAGTTCTTC. The V gene is TRBV25-1, the J gene TRBJ2-1; 14 bases agree with TRBD2. CDR3 length equals 17 residues. Per the germline V gene, CDR1 is MGHDK and CDR2 is SYGVNS. Germline trimming cut 0 bases from V and 4 bases from J; bases unmatched to any gene: 2.

This clonotype was found many times. This chain uses TRBV7-3 with TRBJ1-1; tentative D call: TRBD1 (5 bases). The CDR3 loop spans 14 amino acids. Germline V gene sequence: CDR1 SGHTA, CDR2 FQGTGA. Between the trimmed V and J ends, which lost 5 bases and 0 bases, there was a span of 10 bases. CDR3 amino acids: CASSLGPLNTEAFF. CDR3 DNA: TGTGCCAGCAGCCTGGGACCCTTGAACACTGAAGCTTTCTTT.

This clonotype came up a few times. The chain employs TRBV10-3 and TRBJ1-4, with 9 bases lining up with TRBD1. V lost 2 bases and J lost 8; bases outside the gene matches: 3. The germline gives CDR1 ENHRY, CDR2 SYGVKD. The CDR3 is 14 amino acids. The CDR3 sequence is CAISEGQGREKLFF. The CDR3 DNA follows: TGTGCCATCAGTGAGGGACAGGGGAGGGAAAAACTGTTTTTT.

This chain joins TRBV15 and TRBJ1-1; D is ambiguous. The V gene's germline CDR1 is LNHNV and CDR2 YYDKDF (reference sequence). Trimming pared 3 bases from V and 1 base from J, leaving 6 bases between. The CDR3 contains 13 residues. CDR3 amino acids: CATSSMENTEAFF. The CDR3 DNA is TGTGCCACCAGCAGCATGGAGAACACTGAAGCTTTCTTT.

Comments on this clonotype: This may come from a read error, since a much larger clone is one base off. This chain uses TRBV10-2 with TRBJ2-1; possibly TRBD1 for D (6 bases). This CDR3 has 15 amino acids. Trimming cost V 3 bases and J 8 bases, with 17 bases left between them. Germline V gene sequence: CDR1 WSHSY, CDR2 SAAADI. The CDR3 coding sequence is TGCGCCAGCAGTGACCGACCGAGACAGGCCGATGAGCAGTTCTTC. As protein: CASSDRPRQADEQFF.

V usage is TRBV18 and J usage is TRBJ1-1, with 8 bases lining up with TRBD1. V lost 4 bases to trimming and J lost 1 base; unmatched junction nucleotides: 8. The CDR3 runs 16 residues. Germline V lookup: CDR1 KGHSH, CDR2 LQKENI. This chain's CDR3 is CASSRSTGTGNTEAFF. CDR3 nucleotide sequence: TGTGCCAGCTCACGATCGACCGGGACAGGGAACACTGAAGCTTTCTTT.

The chain combines TRBV7-2 with TRBJ2-7; TRBD1 matches 9 bases. J lost 5 bases, V lost 4 bases, and 6 bases had no gene match. CDR3 length: 14 residues. The germline CDR1 and CDR2 sequences are SGHTA and FQGNSA. CDR3 amino acids: CASSYRTGENEQYF. DNA of the CDR3: TGTGCCAGCAGCTACCGGACAGGGGAAAACGAGCAGTACTTC.

This clonotype came up a few times. The rearrangement links TRBV4-2 to TRBJ2-5, with D possibly TRBD1 on 5 matching bases. The germline V gene has CDR1 LGHNA and CDR2 YNFKEQ. Trimming cost V 0 bases and J 4 bases, with 9 bases left between them. The length of the CDR3 is 14 residues. The CDR3 DNA reads as TGTGCCAGCAGCCAAGAGGGCAGGGCAGAGACCCAGTACTTC. Translating it yields CASSQEGRAETQYF.

This chain connects TRBV20-1 to TRBJ1-2; 8 bases agree with TRBD1. The V segment lost 1 base and the J segment 4 bases; nucleotides outside the gene matches: 2. The CDR3 is 13 residues long. CDR1 and CDR2 (germline): DFQATT, SNEGSKA (reference sequence). The CDR3 bases are TGCAGTGCTAGAGGGACAGGGAGCTATGGCTACACCTTC. The encoded protein is CSARGTGSYGYTF.

As for this clonotype: Germline and junction disagree at one end, which may indicate a read error. The chain uses TRBV29-1 and TRBJ2-3; 11 nucleotides agree with TRBD2. Germline CDR1 is SQVTM and CDR2 is ANQGSEA. This CDR3 contains 16 residues. The DNA for the CDR3 is TGCGGCGTTGAAGATCGACTAGCGGGGAGCACAGATACGCAGTATTTT. This sequence encodes CGVEDRLAGSTDTQYF.

CDR3 DNA sequence: TGTGTCAGTTATGGGGCCACTGAAGCTTTCTTT. It is translated as CVSYGATEAFF. The V call is TRBV6-5, the J call TRBJ1-1; D is perhaps TRBD1 (5 bases). This CDR3 has 11 amino acids. Per germline, CDR1 MNHEY and CDR2 SVGAGI.

The gene calls are TRBV7-2 and TRBJ2-1; TRBD2 matches 11 bases. Germline V gene lookup returns CDR1 SGHTA and CDR2 FQGNSA. Germline trimming cut 5 bases from V and 7 bases from J; bases unmatched to any gene: 4. The CDR3 has 14 amino acids. The CDR3 spells CASSLTSGMNEQFF. Written as DNA, the CDR3 is TGTGCCAGCAGCCTGACTAGCGGGATGAATGAGCAGTTCTTC.

J is TRBJ2-7 and V is TRBV18, with 7 bases identical to TRBD1. Germline lookup yields CDR1 KGHSH and CDR2 LQKENI. The CDR3 is 16 amino acids. The V and J ends lost 3 bases and 0 bases, in that order; junction bases with no gene match: 8. CDR3 residues: CASSPGSGGISYEQYF. Written as DNA, the CDR3 is TGTGCCAGCTCACCTGGATCAGGGGGTATCTCCTACGAGCAGTACTTC.